The 30 T cell receptor beta chains given below trace back to one sample, sequenced in a study of cytomegalovirus exposure and HLA in healthy donors. The PCR used 60 Vbeta and 13 Jbeta primers. Assay used: immunoSEQ multiplex PCR; TCRdb lists only in-frame clones, some missing. The sample records about 95,000 clones, approximately 80% being singletons. Sequenced input: PBMCs. These receptors all come from a woman between 65 and 79 years old in good health and CMV-seropositive.

The V and J genes are TRBV5-5 and TRBJ2-1; 9 positions agree with TRBD1. Losses at the gene ends were 4 bases for V and 7 bases for J; bases not matched to a gene: 9. CDR3 length: 15 residues. Germline V lookup: CDR1 SGHKS, CDR2 YYEKEE (reference sequence). The CDR3: CASSLGQGIRNEQFF. The CDR3, as DNA: TGTGCCAGCAGCCTAGGACAGGGGATAAGGAATGAGCAGTTCTTC.

V is TRBV7-9 and J is TRBJ2-3; 9 nucleotides agree with TRBD1. The trim removed 7 bases at V and 2 bases at J, leaving 7 bases unmatched. CDR1 and CDR2 from the germline V gene are SEHNR and FQNEAQ (reference sequence). This CDR3 has 15 residues. The DNA of the CDR3 is TGTGCCAGCACACCGGGACAGGGATTCACAGATACGCAGTATTTT. Translation gives CASTPGQGFTDTQYF.

Turning to this clone: The junction departs from the called germline gene at one end, perhaps through a read error. V gene TRBV5-4 combines with J gene TRBJ2-7; TRBD2 agrees at 13 bases. CDR1 is SGHNT and CDR2 is YYREEE in the germline V gene (reference sequence). This CDR3 comprises 13 residues. As DNA, the CDR3 is TGTGCCAGCAGCCCTAATCCGGGACTAGCGGGGTGCTTC. It yields the protein CASSPNPGLAGCF.

To note about this clone: Compared with germline, one end of the junction differs, possibly owing to a read error. This sequence joins TRBV7-9 and TRBJ2-7; D might be TRBD2 (5 bases). The CDR3 length is 14 residues. Per the germline V gene, CDR1 is SEHNR and CDR2 is FQNEAQ (reference sequence). The chain's CDR3 is CSSSPLARTYEQYF. CDR3 in DNA: TGTTCCAGCAGCCCCTTAGCGAGGACCTACGAGCAGTACTTC.

The chain combines TRBV6-5 with TRBJ2-7; 11 positions match TRBD1. The junction had 8 bases not matched to a gene; V was cut back by 8 bases and J by 2 bases. Germline V gene lookup returns CDR1 MNHEY and CDR2 SVGAGI. The CDR3 has 15 amino acids. The CDR3 is CASREPGQGAYEQYF. The CDR3 DNA sequence: TGTGCCAGCCGGGAACCGGGACAGGGGGCCTACGAGCAGTACTTC.

The chain joins TRBV9 to TRBJ1-5, with a possible D match to TRBD1 (6 bases). Trimming stripped 3 bases from V and 6 bases from J, with 16 bases between. This CDR3 has 15 residues. In germline, CDR1 is SGDLS, CDR2 YYNGEE. DNA of the CDR3: TGTGCCAGCAGCGCCAGCGGGGGGGCGGGTCAGCCCCAGCATTTT. Its translation: CASSASGGAGQPQHF.

V and J are TRBV5-4 and TRBJ2-5; 12 bases align to TRBD2. Germline V gene data show CDR1 as SGHNT and CDR2 as YYREEE (reference sequence). CDR3 length: 17 amino acids. V shed 3 bases, J shed 2 bases, and the junction held 8 bases outside the gene matches. This CDR3 is CASSSPTSGSRQETQYF. The DNA for the CDR3 is TGTGCCAGCAGCTCCCCGACTAGCGGGAGTCGACAAGAGACCCAGTACTTC.

This clone has only a few counts. The chain combines TRBV18 with TRBJ1-1, with unresolved D. Germline assignment: CDR1 KGHSH and CDR2 LQKENI. V lost 4 bases, J lost 3 bases, and 9 bases lay in between. The CDR3 spans 13 residues. CDR3: CASSLLGDTEAFF. CDR3 nucleotide sequence: TGTGCCAGCTCACTTCTCGGAGACACTGAAGCTTTCTTT.

J is TRBJ1-2 and V is TRBV20-1; no definite D call. CDR3 length equals 11 residues. Germline CDR1 is DFQATT and CDR2 is SNEGSKA (reference sequence). The V end was cut by 4 bases, the J end by 1 base, with 4 bases between. CDR3 DNA: TGCAGTGCTAACAGTAACTATGGCTACACCTTC. The encoded protein is CSANSNYGYTF.

The gene calls are TRBV7-2 and TRBJ2-1; 9 bases line up with TRBD1. The CDR3 length is 15 residues. Germline V gives CDR1 SGHTA, CDR2 FQGNSA. The junction had 9 bases not matched to a gene; V was cut back by 5 bases and J by 7 bases. As DNA, the CDR3 is TGTGCCAGCAGCAGAGGGACAGGGACTTGGAATGAGCAGTTCTTC. Its protein product is CASSRGTGTWNEQFF. Based on the CDR3 plus reference TRBV7-2 and TRBJ2-1, the full variable domain is GAGVSQSPSNKVTEKGKDVELRCDPISGHTALYWYRQSLGQGLEFLIYFQGNSAPDKSGLPSDRFSAERTGGSVSTLTIQRTQQEDSAVYLCASSRGTGTWNEQFFGPGTRLTVL.

The chain couples TRBV23-1 to TRBJ2-3; D not certain. TRBV23-1 is an ORF, with its function uncertain. The CDR3 has 16 amino acids. The V gene lost 2 bases and the J gene lost 6 bases, with 18 bases spanning the gap. CDR3 in amino acids: CASSQMPGSLQDTQYF. CDR3 bases: TGCGCCAGCAGTCAAATGCCGGGTTCGTTGCAGGATACGCAGTATTTT.

The CDR3 reads CASSDLAGGLNEQFF. The CDR3 DNA sequence: TGTGCCAGCAGCGACTTAGCGGGCGGATTGAATGAGCAGTTCTTC. The chain has TRBV7-9 and TRBJ2-1; 7 bases align to TRBD2. This CDR3 comprises 15 residues. With 5 bases clipped from V and 7 bases from J, the junction kept 11 bases outside the gene matches. In germline, CDR1 is SEHNR, CDR2 FQNEAQ (reference sequence).

The CDR3 spells CASSLGANEQYF. DNA for the CDR3: TGCGCCAGCAGCTTGGGGGCTAACGAGCAGTACTTC. The genes are TRBV5-1 and TRBJ2-5, with D uncertain. The assigned J gene may be wrong: the sequence end matches TRBJ2-7 better. The CDR3 is made up of 12 amino acids. Germline loops: CDR1 SGHRS, CDR2 YFSETQ.

The chain combines TRBV28 with TRBJ1-5, with TRBD1 as a possible D gene (6 bases). Trimming removed 4 bases from V and 3 bases from J, with 13 bases in between. Per germline, CDR1 MDHEN and CDR2 SYDVKM. The CDR3 has 15 amino acids. The CDR3 bases are TGTGCCAGCAGTTCCCGGACAGCCGTCAATCAGCCCCAGCATTTT. This encodes CASSSRTAVNQPQHF.

CDR3 loop: CATRGTGSIGVNTEAFF. CDR3 nucleotide sequence: TGCGCCACCCGCGGGACAGGGTCAATAGGGGTGAACACTGAAGCTTTCTTT. The chain recombines TRBV23-1 with TRBJ1-1; 9 bases align to TRBD1. TRBV23-1 is sorted into the ORF group, with uncertain function. V lost 10 bases and J lost 0; bases outside the gene matches: 15. This CDR3 is 17 amino acids long.

Turning to this clone: The germline gene is not matched at one end of the junction; a read error may be the cause. The chain couples TRBV7-9 to TRBJ1-1; tentatively, D is TRBD1 (5 bases). Germline CDR1 SEHNR, CDR2 FQNEAQ (reference sequence). The CDR3 has 12 residues. For the CDR3, the DNA is TGTTCCAGCAGCTTAGTAACAGGTGAAGCTTTCTTT. Its translation is CSSSLVTGEAFF.

This rearrangement joins TRBV20-1 to TRBJ2-7, with D possibly TRBD1 on 6 matching bases. Trimming took 5 bases from V and 5 from J, leaving 10 bases between them. Germline V gives CDR1 DFQATT, CDR2 SNEGSKA (reference sequence). This CDR3 has 11 residues. The CDR3 here is CSARGGNEQYF. The CDR3 coding sequence is TGCAGTGCTCGTGGGGGCAACGAGCAGTACTTC.

The rearrangement joins TRBV23-1 to TRBJ2-1, with D perhaps TRBD1 (5 bases). TRBV23-1 is given ORF status, its function remaining uncertain. With 0 bases removed from V and 14 bases from J, the gap between germline ends came to 20 bases. The CDR3 extends over 15 amino acids. The CDR3 bases are TGCGCCAGCAGTCAATCGGAGACAGATGAAAGCTGGGAGTTCTTC. Its translation is CASSQSETDESWEFF.

The V and J genes are TRBV2 and TRBJ1-5, with D possibly matching TRBD1 (6 bases). The CDR3 is 14 amino acids. Trimming took off 3 bases at V and 5 bases at J, with 11 bases between the two ends. CDR1 and CDR2 (germline): SNHLY, FYNNEI. This chain's CDR3 is CASSDGQNYQPQHF. The CDR3 DNA is TGTGCCAGCAGTGATGGACAGAATTATCAGCCCCAGCATTTT.

The chain employs TRBV7-3 and TRBJ2-1, with D perhaps matching TRBD2 (5 bases). Per germline, CDR1 SGHTA and CDR2 FQGTGA. The germline V and J ends were trimmed by 1 base and 4 bases, with 14 bases remaining between them. The CDR3 runs 16 residues. In DNA form, the CDR3 reads TGTGCCAGCAGCTTAATGGGCGGGCGCAGGTACAATGAGCAGTTCTTC. Translating it yields CASSLMGGRRYNEQFF.

In this sample, this clone turned up once. The chain carries TRBV11-2 and TRBJ2-1; tentative D call: TRBD2 (6 bases). This CDR3 has 16 amino acids. With 0 bases removed from V and 1 base from J, the gap between germline ends came to 10 bases. From germline, CDR1 is SGHAT and CDR2 FQNNGV. CDR3 protein: CASSLDGTRSYNEQFF. The CDR3 DNA is TGTGCCAGCAGCTTAGATGGGACTCGTTCCTACAATGAGCAGTTCTTC.

This clone has a handful of counts. V gene TRBV5-5 combines with J gene TRBJ2-5; TRBD1 matches at 10 bases. Germline CDR1 reads SGHKS; CDR2 reads YYEKEE (reference sequence). The V gene end was trimmed by 3 bases and the J gene end by 2 bases; junction bases not matched to a gene: 10. CDR3 size: 17 residues. The chain's CDR3 is CASSWRSGTGVQETQYF. The DNA of the CDR3 is TGTGCCAGCAGCTGGAGGTCCGGGACAGGGGTTCAAGAGACCCAGTACTTC.

The V call is TRBV7-3, the J call TRBJ2-5; 7 nucleotides align to TRBD2. Gene TRBJ2-7 matches the end of the DNA better, so the J call may be wrong. Looked up from germline, CDR1 is SGHTA and CDR2 is FQGTGA. The CDR3 is made up of 13 amino acids. The CDR3 sequence: CASSPVGEGEQYF. The CDR3 DNA reads as TGTGCCAGCAGCCCCGTGGGGGAGGGCGAGCAGTACTTC.

The rearrangement uses TRBV7-3 and TRBJ2-1, with 7 bases lining up with TRBD2. The J segment lost 9 bases and the V segment lost 4 bases, leaving 9 bases of the junction unmatched. The germline V gene encodes CDR1 SGHTA and CDR2 FQGTGA. The CDR3 loop spans 14 amino acids. CDR3 DNA sequence: TGTGCCAGCAGCTCCGATGGGAGGGCGAGTGAGCAGTTCTTC. It specifies CASSSDGRASEQFF.

This clone was observed a handful of times. The J gene is TRBJ1-1, the V gene TRBV19, with 7 bases identical to TRBD1. The V segment lost 3 bases and the J segment 3 bases; nucleotides outside the gene matches: 7. The CDR3 runs to 15 residues. Germline lookup yields CDR1 LNHDA and CDR2 SQIVND (reference sequence). CDR3 sequence: CASSIGRGSYTEAFF. The CDR3 DNA follows: TGTGCCAGTAGTATCGGCAGGGGGTCGTACACTGAAGCTTTCTTT.

This clone was seen only once. This chain uses TRBV9 with TRBJ1-5; TRBD1 aligns across 7 bases. From germline, CDR1 is SGDLS and CDR2 YYNGEE. With V trimmed by 3 bases and J by 0 bases, 3 bases remained unmatched. The CDR3 runs to 15 residues. CDR3 sequence: CASSATGNSNQPQHF. CDR3 nucleotide sequence: TGTGCCAGCAGCGCGACAGGGAATAGCAATCAGCCCCAGCATTTT.

The chain has TRBV5-1 and TRBJ1-2, with TRBD1 matching 7 bases. V shed 0 bases and J 5 bases; nucleotides not matched to a gene: 7. Germline V gene data show CDR1 as SGHRS and CDR2 as YFSETQ. The CDR3 has 15 residues. The CDR3 here is CASSLAGQGVYGYTF. The CDR3 region has the DNA TGCGCCAGCAGCTTGGCCGGCCAGGGGGTATATGGCTACACCTTC.

This clone was seen more than once but under ten times. The chain joins TRBV4-3 to TRBJ2-7, with 8 bases matching TRBD1. CDR3 length: 15 residues. Trimming removed 4 bases from V and 5 bases from J; junction bases left unmatched: 10. Germline V gene lookup returns CDR1 LGHNA and CDR2 YSLEER. The CDR3, as DNA: TGCGCCAGCAGCCGCCTGGGACAGGCTAGAGACGAGCAGTACTTC. Translation gives CASSRLGQARDEQYF.

The J gene is TRBJ1-2, the V gene TRBV28; D uncertain. Trimming removed 5 bases from V and 4 bases from J, with 5 bases in between. Germline CDR1 is MDHEN and CDR2 is SYDVKM. The length of the CDR3 is 11 residues. In DNA, the CDR3 is TGTGCCAGCAGTCCGAGCTATGGCTACACCTTC. Translating it yields CASSPSYGYTF.

This chain uses TRBV30 with TRBJ2-5; D possibly corresponds to TRBD2 (6 bases). The length of the CDR3 is 13 residues. CDR1 and CDR2 from the germline V gene are GTSNPN and SVGIG (reference sequence). Trimming took off 3 bases at V and 5 bases at J, with 13 bases between the two ends. CDR3: CAWRTSGSETQYF. The CDR3 DNA is TGTGCCTGGAGGACGAGCGGGTCGGAGACCCAGTACTTC.